Each of the 4 T cell receptor beta chains below was sequenced from the same sample in a study of glioma-infiltrating T cells after dendritic cell vaccination. Time point given: after dendritic cell vaccination, including at tumor progression/relapse. TCRdb's copy holds only in-frame clones and misses some; the assay was immunoSEQ multiplex PCR. The sample yields 90,000 to 95,000 clones, around four fifths seen once. This material consisted of blood, taken after dendritic cell vaccination. These receptors came from a human donor with glioblastoma.

The chain joins TRBV7-9 to TRBJ2-5; D possibly corresponds to TRBD2 (5 bases). The CDR3 is 16 amino acids. Trimming stripped 2 bases from V and 4 bases from J, with 17 bases between. Germline CDR1 is SEHNR and CDR2 is FQNEAQ (reference sequence). The CDR3 spells CASSLSGGRRSETQYF. CDR3 DNA sequence: TGTGCCAGCAGCTTAAGCGGTGGGCGGAGGTCAGAGACCCAGTACTTC.

This rearrangement joins TRBV10-3 to TRBJ2-3; the match to TRBD2 covers 13 bases. CDR3 length: 17 residues. J was trimmed by 1 base and V by 2 bases; bases with no gene match: 3. Germline-derived CDR1 and CDR2 are ENHRY and SYGVKD. CDR3 protein: CAISERLAGGRTDTQYF. The DNA for the CDR3 is TGTGCCATCAGTGAGCGACTAGCGGGGGGACGCACAGATACGCAGTATTTT.

This chain joins TRBV5-4 and TRBJ2-1; 7 nucleotides align to TRBD2. J lost 7 bases, V lost 3 bases, and 13 bases had no gene match. From germline, CDR1 is SGHNT and CDR2 YYREEE (reference sequence). The CDR3 is 16 residues long. CDR3 region: CASSSARAGVRNEQFF. In DNA, the CDR3 is TGTGCCAGCAGCTCAGCTCGGGCGGGAGTAAGGAATGAGCAGTTCTTC.

V gene TRBV2 combines with J gene TRBJ2-5; D perhaps matches TRBD1 (5 bases). The germline V gene has CDR1 SNHLY and CDR2 FYNNEI. This CDR3 region has 14 residues. V was clipped by 2 bases and J by 1 base, with 8 bases between them. CDR3 nucleotides: TGTGCCAGCAGTGAATTGGGGCTCCAAGAGACCCAGTACTTC. Residues: CASSELGLQETQYF.